This T cell receptor beta chain appears in the sequencing data of a study of neoadjuvant anti-PD-1 for oral cavity cancer. This clone was seen more than once but under ten times. The length of the CDR3 is 13 residues. Trimming cost V 2 bases and J 7 bases, with 9 bases left between them. The V gene's germline CDR1 is LNHDA and CDR2 SQIVND (reference sequence). The time point denotes: after neoadjuvant nivolumab, at surgical resection. Sequenced by immunoSEQ multiplex PCR; TCRdb stores in-frame clones only, minus some. The table lists approximately 42,000 clones, 77% of them singletons. The source was PBMCs, collected after nivolumab (anti-PD-1) treatment. This TCR came from a person aged 40 to 85 with oral cavity squamous cell carcinoma. The V call is TRBV19, the J call TRBJ2-1; TRBD1 might be the D (5 bases). The CDR3, as DNA: TGTGCCAGTAGTATATCGAAGGGGAATGAGCAGTTCTTC. It codes for CASSISKGNEQFF. Full variable domain (rest looked up from reference TRBV19 and TRBJ2-1): DGGITQSPKYLFRKEGQNVTLSCEQNLNHDAMYWYRQDPGQGLRLIYYSQIVNDFQKGDIAEGYSVSREKKESFPLTVTSAQKNPTAFYLCASSISKGNEQFFGPGTRLTVL.